Listed here is a single TCR beta chain. Per the study methods: Amplification with reference gene primers provided the estimates of nucleated cell counts. The table came from immunoSEQ multiplex PCR; TCRdb's copy has only in-frame clones and leaves some out. V, J and clone size were drawn from that table, and D and trimming were deduced from the DNA. The sample records 120,000 to 150,000 clones, around 84% being singletons. This specimen belongs to a study of blood T cell repertoires in COVID-19. Study background: PBMCs, B-cell-depleted T cells, or T cells provided the cDNA or gDNA that made up the material.

Sequencing was performed on peripheral blood. The sequence derives from a human donor in a cohort sampled during active COVID-19.

The CDR3 bases are TGTGCCAGCAGTTCGAAGACAGGGAACTATGGCTACACCTTC. Translation: CASSSKTGNYGYTF. J is TRBJ1-2 and V is TRBV7-3; 7 nucleotides align to TRBD1. V lost 6 bases, J lost 2 bases, and 6 bases stayed unmatched. Germline lookup yields CDR1 SGHTA and CDR2 FQGTGA. The CDR3 covers 14 residues.